The clone carrying this T cell receptor (beta chain) showed up just a few times. Per the germline V gene, CDR1 is SNHLY and CDR2 is FYNNEI. Trimming took 3 bases from V and 5 from J; bases not matched to a gene: 4. This CDR3 is built from 14 residues. With a J-beta primer mix and a sample-barcoded 5' primer, a second PCR ran about 7 to 12 cycles. Every sample returned 2.5 million or more CDR3-containing paired-end reads. Via MiXCR, TCRdb re-called the 5' RACE reads, giving one row per CDR3 protein. The table includes 650,000 to 1,000,000 distinct CDR3 sequences, roughly 35% detected once. The sample comes from a study of blood T cells in healthy people across ages.

This TCR was sampled from a man in his late teens or twenties in good health. Sample: blood. The chain is built from TRBV2 and TRBJ2-3, with TRBD1 matching over 8 bases. CDR3 in amino acids: CASSDGQGQDTQYF. CDR3 nucleotides: TGTGCCAGCAGTGACGGACAGGGTCAAGATACGCAGTATTTT. The variable domain in full, completed from reference TRBV2 and TRBJ2-3, reads EPEVTQTPSHQVTQMGQEVILRCVPISNHLYFYWYRQILGQKVEFLVSFYNNEISEKSEIFDDQFSVERPDGSNFTLKIRSTKLEDSAMYFCASSDGQGQDTQYFGPGTRLTVL.